The 6 T cell receptor beta chains below all came from one sample that was sequenced in a study of early T cells in non-severe SARS-CoV-2 infection. TCRdb independently ran MiXCR on the 5' RACE reads; one entry per CDR3 protein. The sample records 80,000 or so distinct CDR3 sequences, 15% to 19% being singletons. Sequenced: whole blood. The source is an adult who was a healthcare worker with PCR-confirmed SARS-CoV-2 infection or an uninfected control (not recorded which).

In its sample, this clonotype was seen a few times. The gene calls are TRBV27 and TRBJ2-7, with D tentatively TRBD1 (6 bases). The CDR3 loop spans 13 amino acids. Germline V CDR1 and CDR2: MNHEY, SMNVEV (reference sequence). Deletions cut 0 bases from V and 6 bases from J, with 9 bases between. The CDR3 sequence: CASSLSRTAEQYF. CDR3 nucleotides: TGTGCCAGCAGTTTATCTAGGACAGCCGAGCAGTACTTC.

This clonotype showed up just a few times. The V call is TRBV6-2 or TRBV6-3, the J call TRBJ2-1; D not resolved. The germline V gene has CDR1 MNHEY and CDR2 SVGEGT. Between the trimmed V and J ends, which lost 4 bases and 6 bases, there was a span of 16 bases. The CDR3 spans 15 residues. The CDR3 sequence is CASSSHYPAPNEQFF. CDR3 sequence (DNA): TGTGCCAGCAGTTCTCACTATCCCGCCCCCAATGAGCAGTTCTTC.

This clonotype was seen a few times. The V gene is TRBV7-2, the J gene TRBJ2-3; 7 positions match TRBD2. Unmatched junction bases numbered 4, after V lost 1 base and J lost 3 bases. The germline gives CDR1 SGHTA, CDR2 FQGNSA. CDR3 length: 15 amino acids. This CDR3 is CASSLDGGWTDTQYF. CDR3 in DNA: TGTGCCAGCAGCTTAGACGGGGGGTGGACAGATACGCAGTATTTT. The complete variable domain, with remaining parts taken from reference TRBV7-2 and TRBJ2-3, reads GAGVSQSPSNKVTEKGKDVELRCDPISGHTALYWYRQSLGQGLEFLIYFQGNSAPDKSGLPSDRFSAERTGGSVSTLTIQRTQQEDSAVYLCASSLDGGWTDTQYFGPGTRLTVL.

The table lists this clonotype with a few counts. The chain uses TRBV27 and TRBJ2-3; no clear D gene. V was shortened by 3 bases and J by 5 bases, with 18 bases between the two germline ends. The CDR3 length is 16 residues. Looked up from germline, CDR1 is MNHEY and CDR2 is SMNVEV (reference sequence). Here the CDR3 DNA reads TGTGCCAGCAGTTTGGCGATTTTTGGGGTTGGAGATACGCAGTATTTT. Translated, it gives CASSLAIFGVGDTQYF.

The genes are TRBV4-1 and TRBJ2-3, with 10 bases fitting TRBD1. After removal of 2 bases from V and 5 bases from J, the junction contained 10 bases not matched to a gene. Germline CDR1 MGHRA, CDR2 YSYEKL. The CDR3 runs 17 residues. The CDR3 loop reads CASSQPGTGVPEDTQYF. DNA of the CDR3: TGCGCCAGCAGCCAACCCGGGACAGGGGTACCTGAAGATACGCAGTATTTT.

The sample holds a few counts of this clonotype. The chain carries TRBV2 and TRBJ2-1; the D gene is possibly TRBD2 (5 bases). V lost 3 bases to trimming and J lost 2 bases, with 5 bases between them. This CDR3 region has 13 residues. CDR1 and CDR2 (germline): SNHLY, FYNNEI. DNA for the CDR3: TGTGCCAGCAGTGACGGGACCTACAATGAGCAGTTCTTC. Its translation is CASSDGTYNEQFF.